What follows are 9 T cell receptor beta chains derived from one specimen sequenced in a study of T cells of healthy individuals. A single record per CDR3 protein comes from TCRdb applying MiXCR to the 5' RACE reads. The table lists around 63,000 distinct CDR3 sequences, 15% to 20% of them singletons. Source of these receptors: a human donor in good health.

This clonotype was seen only a few times. Here the CDR3 reads CASSPLPEGRYGYTF. Written as DNA, the CDR3 is TGCGCCAGCAGCCCATTACCCGAGGGCAGATATGGCTACACCTTC. The gene calls are TRBV4-1 and TRBJ1-2, with D unclear. There are 15 residues in the CDR3. Trimming removed 4 bases at V and 5 bases at J, with 17 bases between. CDR1 and CDR2 from the germline V gene are MGHRA and YSYEKL.

The CDR3 sequence: CASRGQVPKETQYF. CDR3 nucleotides: TGTGCCAGCAGAGGACAGGTTCCAAAAGAGACCCAGTACTTC. This chain uses TRBV2 with TRBJ2-5; 7 nucleotides agree with TRBD1. The trim removed 6 bases at V and 3 bases at J, leaving 7 bases unmatched. The CDR3 is made up of 14 amino acids. The germline CDR1 and CDR2 sequences are SNHLY and FYNNEI.

The rearrangement uses TRBV24-1 and TRBJ2-7; D tentatively fits TRBD1 or TRBD2 (5 bases each). The CDR3 runs 13 residues. The germline V gene encodes CDR1 KGHDR and CDR2 SFDVKD. The V and J ends lost 5 bases and 10 bases respectively, with 17 bases between them. The CDR3 loop reads CATSVAGTTVQYF. For the CDR3, the DNA is TGTGCCACCAGTGTTGCCGGGACCACCGTCCAGTACTTC.

This clonotype was detected a few times. The chain joins TRBV3-1 to TRBJ2-7, with a tentative D call TRBD2 (7 bases). Germline-derived CDR1 and CDR2 are LGHDT and YNNKEL (reference sequence). The CDR3 contains 14 residues. V was pared by 3 bases and J by 5 bases, with 14 bases between. The CDR3 is CASSQGRGYHEQYF. The CDR3 DNA follows: TGTGCCAGCAGCCAGGGGAGGGGGTACCACGAGCAGTACTTC.

This clonotype was recorded many times. This chain joins TRBV20-1 and TRBJ2-1; 7 nucleotides line up with TRBD2. This CDR3 has 15 amino acids. Germline assignment: CDR1 DFQATT and CDR2 SNEGSKA (reference sequence). V trimming: 2 bases; J trimming: 7 bases; junction bases outside the gene matches: 11. The CDR3 coding sequence is TGCAGTGCTAGACCTAGCGGCCCACGTGGGAATGAGCAGTTCTTC. Encoded protein: CSARPSGPRGNEQFF.

This clonotype was found many times. The chain is built from TRBV4-3 and TRBJ2-1; 10 bases match TRBD2. The CDR3 sequence is 16 residues long. V lost 0 bases and J lost 7; bases outside the gene matches: 6. Germline loops: CDR1 LGHNA, CDR2 YSLEER. CDR3 sequence reads: CASSQDPLAGVNEQFF. The CDR3, as DNA: TGCGCCAGCAGCCAAGATCCCCTAGCGGGAGTGAATGAGCAGTTCTTC.

This clonotype was picked up a small number of times. A read error may account for a junction end that differs from germline. The V call is TRBV7-6, the J call TRBJ1-2; TRBD1 matches at 12 bases. Germline lookup yields CDR1 SGHVS and CDR2 FNYEAQ. The CDR3 loop spans 16 amino acids. The CDR3: CASSWDRGPGNYGYNF. CDR3 nucleotides: TGTGCCAGCAGCTGGGACAGGGGGCCGGGTAACTATGGCTACAACTTC.

V usage is TRBV7-9 and J usage is TRBJ2-7; the D call may be TRBD1 or TRBD2 (5 bases each). Trimming removed 2 bases from V and 2 bases from J, with 16 bases in between. Germline V gives CDR1 SEHNR, CDR2 FQNEAQ (reference sequence). This CDR3 spans 16 amino acids. The CDR3 nucleotides read TGTGCCAGCAGCTTATATCGAGGGGACCATACCTACGAGCAGTACTTC. Its protein product is CASSLYRGDHTYEQYF.

The rearrangement uses TRBV6-1 and TRBJ1-6; D is possibly TRBD1 (5 bases). Trimming left V 2 bases short and J 9 bases short, with 14 bases between. In germline, CDR1 is MNHNS, CDR2 SASEGT. The CDR3 consists of 15 residues. This CDR3 reads CASSELGTGRSPLHF. The CDR3 DNA follows: TGTGCCAGCAGTGAACTTGGGACGGGGCGTTCACCCCTCCACTTT.